Listed below are T cell receptor beta chains from one sample, sequenced in a study of cytomegalovirus exposure and HLA in healthy donors. This table comes from immunoSEQ multiplex PCR, and its TCRdb copy is limited to in-frame clones, with some not included. The data contain roughly 90,000 clones, more than 80% of them singletons. Sequenced material: PBMCs. All receptors derive from a man aged 18 to 29 in good health and CMV-seronegative. Each CDR3 is given with its conserved first and last residue. A D gene is named only where the DNA matches it firmly. A row's size may be missing; if present it is once, few, many or a size class.

j_call,v_call,clone_size,d_call,cdr3_aa,cdr3_nt
TRBJ2-2,TRBV7-3,.,.,CASSPVVGSGTGELFF,TGTGCCAGCAGCCCAGTAGTCGGCTCGGGTACCGGGGAGCTGTTTTTT
TRBJ1-1,TRBV6-1,once,.,CASSEEESGNTEAFF,TGTGCCAGCAGTGAAGAGGAGAGTGGTAACACTGAAGCTTTCTTT
TRBJ2-7,TRBV15,.,TRBD2,CATSRGAGGPYEQYF,TGTGCCACCAGCAGAGGAGCGGGAGGGCCCTACGAGCAGTACTTC
TRBJ2-3,TRBV5-4,.,.,CASSLPPPSADTQYF,TGTGCCAGCAGCTTGCCCCCCCCTAGCGCGGATACGCAGTATTTT
TRBJ1-3,TRBV6-1,.,.,CASSDSGPTGVGNTIYF,TGTGCCAGCAGTGATTCGGGTCCGACGGGAGTAGGAAACACCATATATTTT
TRBJ2-5,TRBV7-8,.,TRBD1,CASSSSGTGYATQYF,TGTGCCAGCAGCTCCTCCGGGACAGGGTATGCGACCCAGTACTTC
TRBJ2-1,TRBV7-9,.,TRBD2,CASSSGRGLDEQFF,TGTGCCAGCAGCTCCGGGAGGGGACTAGATGAGCAGTTCTTC
TRBJ2-7,TRBV2,.,TRBD1,CATQGKAYEQYF,TGTGCCACACAGGGGAAGGCCTACGAGCAGTACTTC
TRBJ1-5,TRBV6-1,.,.,CASSRREGIQPQHF,TGTGCCAGCAGTCGACGGGAGGGTATTCAGCCCCAGCATTTT
TRBJ1-2,TRBV28,.,.,CASSQRPYGYTF,TGTGCCAGCTCCCAGAGGCCATATGGCTACACCTTC
TRBJ2-7,TRBV7-2,.,TRBD2,CASSFGGSPYEQYF,TGTGCCAGCAGCTTCGGCGGGAGTCCCTACGAGCAGTACTTC
TRBJ2-7,TRBV6-1,.,.,CASREGQKEQYF,TGTGCCAGCAGGGAAGGACAGAAGGAGCAGTACTTC
TRBJ2-3,TRBV28,.,TRBD2,CASSNPSGLTDTQYF,TGTGCCAGCAGTAATCCTAGCGGACTCACAGATACGCAGTATTTT
TRBJ1-2,TRBV7-8,.,TRBD1,CASSFDRVEGYTF,TGTGCCAGCAGCTTTGACAGGGTGGAGGGCTACACCTTC
TRBJ2-7,TRBV27,few,TRBD2,CASSPLAGSSYEQYF,TGTGCCAGCAGTCCGCTAGCGGGGAGCTCCTACGAGCAGTACTTC